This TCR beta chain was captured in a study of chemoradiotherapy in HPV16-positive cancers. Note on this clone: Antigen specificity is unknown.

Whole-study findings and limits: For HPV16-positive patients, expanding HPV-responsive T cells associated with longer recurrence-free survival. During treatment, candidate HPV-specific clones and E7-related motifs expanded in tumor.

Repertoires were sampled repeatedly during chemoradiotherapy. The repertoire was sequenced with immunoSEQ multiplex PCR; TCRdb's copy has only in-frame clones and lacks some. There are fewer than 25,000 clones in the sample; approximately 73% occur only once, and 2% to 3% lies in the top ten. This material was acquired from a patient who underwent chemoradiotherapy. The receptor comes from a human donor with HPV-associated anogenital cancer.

The CDR3 DNA reads as TGTGCCAGCAGTTTATGGGGTGAAAAACTGTTTTTT. Residues: CASSLWGEKLFF. The V gene is TRBV27, the J gene TRBJ1-4; D is unresolved. The CDR3 is 12 residues long. V shed 1 base and J shed 7 bases, with 4 bases lying between them. Germline V CDR1 and CDR2: MNHEY, SMNVEV (reference sequence).